Listed here are 31 T cell receptor beta chains from one sample, sequenced in a study of blood T cell repertoires in COVID-19. The data were produced by immunoSEQ multiplex PCR, yet TCRdb's version contains in-frame clones alone and is incomplete. The sample has 100,000 to 120,000 clones; 88% are singletons. Sequencing was carried out using peripheral blood. The receptors stem from a human donor in a cohort sampled during active COVID-19.

This clone appeared a single time. The chain is built from TRBV6-5 and TRBJ2-7; weak D call: TRBD1 (5 bases). Germline V CDR1 and CDR2: MNHEY, SVGAGI. Trimming pared 5 bases from V and 0 bases from J, leaving 8 bases between. The CDR3 loop spans 13 amino acids. CDR3 bases: TGTGCCAGCAGTCAAAGGGGCTCCTACGAGCAGTACTTC. Translated: CASSQRGSYEQYF.

The rearrangement uses TRBV28 and TRBJ2-3; 10 bases are a match to TRBD1. The CDR3 is made up of 17 amino acids. Germline CDR1 MDHEN, CDR2 SYDVKM. The V gene end was trimmed by 5 bases and the J gene end by 4 bases; junction bases not matched to a gene: 12. CDR3 in amino acids: CASSLTGGAGLADTQYF. The CDR3 DNA reads TGTGCCAGCAGTCTGACAGGGGGCGCGGGATTGGCAGATACGCAGTATTTT. The whole variable domain, remainder taken from reference TRBV28 and TRBJ2-3, is DVKVTQSSRYLVKRTGEKVFLECVQDMDHENMFWYRQDPGLGLRLIYFSYDVKMKEKGDIPEGYSVSREKKERFSLILESASTNQTSMYLCASSLTGGAGLADTQYFGPGTRLTVL.

V is TRBV5-4 and J is TRBJ2-2, with 9 positions matching TRBD2. Unmatched junction bases numbered 10, after V lost 0 bases and J lost 4 bases. CDR3 size: 18 residues. In germline, CDR1 is SGHNT, CDR2 YYREEE (reference sequence). The CDR3 DNA is TGTGCCAGCAGCTTGGCCAGGCCTAGCGGGGTCGGCACCGGGGAGCTGTTTTTT. This translates into CASSLARPSGVGTGELFF. The full variable domain, completed using reference TRBV5-4 and TRBJ2-2, is ETGVTQSPTHLIKTRGQQVTLRCSSQSGHNTVSWYQQALGQGPQFIFQYYREEENGRGNFPPRFSGLQFPNYSSELNVNALELDDSALYLCASSLARPSGVGTGELFFGEGSRLTVL.

The V call is TRBV4-1, the J call TRBJ2-3; D ambiguous. Trimming cost V 1 base and J 6 bases, with 5 bases left between them. CDR3 length equals 12 residues. Germline CDR1 MGHRA, CDR2 YSYEKL. CDR3 nucleotides: TGCGCCAGCAGCCAAGGTCTTGATACGCAGTATTTT. As protein: CASSQGLDTQYF.

This clone appeared once. The J gene is TRBJ2-7, the V gene TRBV24-1, with D possibly matching TRBD2 (7 bases). The V gene lost 3 bases and the J gene lost 0 bases, with 11 bases spanning the gap. The germline CDR1 and CDR2 sequences are KGHDR and SFDVKD. The CDR3 length is 15 residues. The CDR3 sequence is CATSDGRGASYEQYF. CDR3 in DNA: TGTGCCACCAGTGATGGCCGGGGGGCCTCCTACGAGCAGTACTTC.

This clone was counted a single time. The chain recombines TRBV5-5 with TRBJ1-5; D gene ambiguous. The CDR3 spans 17 residues. Germline V lookup: CDR1 SGHKS, CDR2 YYEKEE (reference sequence). Trimming removed 0 bases at V and 5 bases at J, with 18 bases between. The CDR3 here is CASSLGLAISRDQPQHF. The CDR3 DNA sequence: TGTGCCAGCAGCTTGGGGCTCGCAATCTCTCGGGATCAGCCCCAGCATTTT.

J is TRBJ2-1 and V is TRBV19, with D tentatively TRBD1 (5 bases). Germline values: CDR1 LNHDA, CDR2 SQIVND (reference sequence). CDR3 length: 16 residues. Trimming left V 4 bases short and J 1 base short, with 14 bases between. CDR3 sequence: CASSTLPGISYNEQFF. Written as DNA, the CDR3 is TGTGCCAGTAGTACCCTCCCAGGGATATCCTACAATGAGCAGTTCTTC.

The chain joins TRBV11-2 to TRBJ2-4; 11 bases are a match to TRBD1. This CDR3 is 18 amino acids long. CDR1 and CDR2 (germline): SGHAT, FQNNGV. The V segment lost 4 bases and the J segment 3 bases; nucleotides outside the gene matches: 11. CDR3 loop: CASSSIGQGANGKNIQYF. The CDR3 DNA sequence: TGTGCCAGCAGCTCTATAGGACAGGGGGCGAACGGCAAAAACATTCAGTACTTC.

The CDR3 loop reads CASSLGRGTYNSPLHF. The CDR3, as DNA: TGTGCCAGCAGCTTAGGCAGGGGAACCTATAATTCACCCCTCCACTTT. This chain connects TRBV11-2 to TRBJ1-6; weak D call: TRBD1 (6 bases). From germline, CDR1 is SGHAT and CDR2 FQNNGV. V dropped 1 base and J dropped 2 bases, with 9 bases sitting between them. This CDR3 is built from 16 residues. Full variable domain (outside the CDR3, taken from reference TRBV11-2 and TRBJ1-6): EAGVAQSPRYKIIEKRQSVAFWCNPISGHATLYWYQQILGQGPKLLIQFQNNGVVDDSQLPKDRFSAERLKGVDSTLKIQPAKLEDSAVYLCASSLGRGTYNSPLHFGNGTRLTVT.

The chain employs TRBV18 and TRBJ1-1, with 10 bases that match TRBD1. The germline V gene encodes CDR1 KGHSH and CDR2 LQKENI. The CDR3 totals 16 residues. V shed 3 bases and J 4 bases; nucleotides not matched to a gene: 8. The CDR3 bases are TGTGCCAGCTCACCCCGGGACAGGGGTATTGGCACTGAAGCTTTCTTT. Translated, it gives CASSPRDRGIGTEAFF.

J is TRBJ1-1 and V is TRBV5-1; TRBD1 matches 12 bases. V was clipped by 3 bases and J by 4 bases; unmatched bases: 1. The germline CDR1 and CDR2 sequences are SGHRS and YFSETQ. The CDR3 totals 14 residues. The chain's CDR3 is CASSSGQGATEAFF. The CDR3 DNA reads TGCGCCAGCAGCTCGGGACAGGGGGCCACTGAAGCTTTCTTT.

The gene calls are TRBV4-1 and TRBJ2-3; the match to TRBD2 covers 7 bases. After removal of 1 base from V and 2 bases from J, the junction contained 6 bases not matched to a gene. The CDR3 is 16 amino acids. Looked up from germline, CDR1 is MGHRA and CDR2 is YSYEKL. The CDR3 here is CASSQAPSGATDTQYF. Written as DNA, the CDR3 is TGCGCCAGCAGCCAAGCGCCTAGCGGTGCCACAGATACGCAGTATTTT.

The V and J genes are TRBV6-2 or TRBV6-3 and TRBJ1-2, with TRBD1 as a possible D gene (6 bases). The CDR3 is 13 residues long. Germline V gene sequence: CDR1 MNHEY, CDR2 SVGEGT. Trimming cost V 4 bases and J 6 bases, with 12 bases left between them. The CDR3 spells CASSFQGIDGYTF. In nucleotides, the CDR3 is TGTGCCAGCAGTTTCCAGGGGATCGATGGCTACACCTTC.

The V gene is TRBV4-1, the J gene TRBJ1-3, with 8 bases identical to TRBD1. This CDR3 is built from 16 residues. Germline CDR1 is MGHRA and CDR2 is YSYEKL. Losses at the gene ends were 0 bases for V and 1 base for J; bases not matched to a gene: 2. This CDR3 is CASSQDGTGSGNTIYF. CDR3 nucleotides: TGCGCCAGCAGCCAAGATGGGACAGGATCTGGAAACACCATATATTTT.

The V call is TRBV11-2, the J call TRBJ2-7; no clear D gene. The CDR3 runs to 14 residues. The germline CDR1 and CDR2 sequences are SGHAT and FQNNGV. Trimming stripped 1 base from V and 3 bases from J, with 10 bases between. The CDR3 here is CASSLVDGYYEQYF. For the CDR3, the DNA is TGTGCCAGCAGCTTAGTAGACGGGTACTACGAGCAGTACTTC.

The chain links TRBV5-1 to TRBJ2-7; TRBD1 might be the D (5 bases). CDR1 SGHRS and CDR2 YFSETQ come from the germline V gene. The CDR3 extends over 13 amino acids. Trimming removed 5 bases at V and 3 bases at J, with 12 bases between. The CDR3 DNA sequence: TGCGCCAGCAGGCAGGGAAGAGACTACGAGCAGTACTTC. This sequence encodes CASRQGRDYEQYF.

This clone appeared a single time. The chain carries TRBV27 and TRBJ1-5; a weak D match, TRBD1 (6 bases). The CDR3 has 15 residues. Germline CDR1 MNHEY, CDR2 SMNVEV (reference sequence). With 6 bases removed from V and 5 bases from J, the gap between germline ends came to 17 bases. CDR3 loop: CASRTTGLGDQPQHF. CDR3 DNA: TGTGCCAGCAGAACCACAGGGTTGGGGGATCAGCCCCAGCATTTT.

The J gene is TRBJ1-1, the V gene TRBV29-1, with TRBD1 as a possible D gene (5 bases). The V gene lost 6 bases and the J gene lost 0 bases, with 11 bases spanning the gap. The CDR3 contains 13 residues. The germline V gene encodes CDR1 SQVTM and CDR2 ANQGSEA. The DNA for the CDR3 is TGCAGCGTACAGGTTACATTGAACACTGAAGCTTTCTTT. The encoded protein is CSVQVTLNTEAFF.

The genes are TRBV28 and TRBJ2-4; no clear D. Germline V lookup: CDR1 MDHEN, CDR2 SYDVKM. V was pared by 2 bases and J by 2 bases, with 16 bases between. The CDR3 contains 17 residues. As DNA, the CDR3 is TGTGCCAGCAGTTTACAGGAACAGTCCGGAACCAAAAACATTCAGTACTTC. Translating gives CASSLQEQSGTKNIQYF.

The chain uses TRBV2 and TRBJ1-2; D possibly corresponds to TRBD1 (6 bases). The CDR3 sequence is 16 residues long. The V end was cut by 6 bases, the J end by 1 base, with 18 bases between. The germline V gene encodes CDR1 SNHLY and CDR2 FYNNEI. This CDR3 is CASSGQLRFHNYGYTF. CDR3 DNA sequence: TGTGCCAGCAGCGGACAGCTTAGGTTCCATAACTATGGCTACACCTTC.

This sequence joins TRBV6-6 and TRBJ1-2; TRBD1 might be the D (6 bases). The CDR3 covers 15 residues. Trimming pared 6 bases from V and 4 bases from J, leaving 18 bases between. Germline CDR1 reads MNHNY; CDR2 reads SVGAGI (reference sequence). CDR3 in DNA: TGTGCCAGCAGGGGCAGTGGGGGCACTACCTATGGCTACACCTTC. As protein: CASRGSGGTTYGYTF.

The chain couples TRBV28 to TRBJ1-6; 7 bases agree with TRBD1. J gave up 9 bases and V 5 bases, and 10 bases lay outside the gene matches. In germline, CDR1 is MDHEN, CDR2 SYDVKM. The CDR3 runs to 15 residues. The CDR3: CASSTTDRVGSPLHF. The CDR3 DNA reads TGTGCCAGCAGTACCACAGACAGGGTCGGTTCACCCCTCCACTTT.

V gene TRBV5-1 combines with J gene TRBJ2-7, with 9 bases that match TRBD1. This CDR3 contains 12 residues. Trimming took 3 bases from V and 7 from J; bases not matched to a gene: 2. CDR1 SGHRS and CDR2 YFSETQ come from the germline V gene. Here the CDR3 reads CASSWDREEQYF. Here the CDR3 DNA reads TGCGCCAGCAGCTGGGACAGGGAAGAGCAGTACTTC.

The sample holds one count of this clone. The chain is built from TRBV4-1 and TRBJ2-1, with 11 bases identical to TRBD2. The V segment lost 3 bases and the J segment 4 bases; nucleotides outside the gene matches: 14. CDR3 length: 19 residues. CDR1 is MGHRA, CDR2 YSYEKL, per germline. The CDR3, as DNA: TGCGCCAGCAGCCACCCAAGAGGTAGCGGGGGGGCCCCATACAATGAGCAGTTCTTC. Protein: CASSHPRGSGGAPYNEQFF.

The genes are TRBV7-9 and TRBJ1-3, with 11 nucleotides matching TRBD1. CDR1 is SEHNR and CDR2 is FQNEAQ in the germline V gene (reference sequence). V dropped 2 bases and J dropped 3; count of bases not matched to a gene: 3. The CDR3 is made up of 16 amino acids. The CDR3 nucleotides read TGTGCCAGCAGCTTATGGACAGGGGGCTATGGAAACACCATATATTTT. It codes for CASSLWTGGYGNTIYF.

This clone was seen just once. CDR3 sequence reads: CASSLGGQETQYF. CDR3 DNA: TGTGCCAGCAGTTTGGGGGGTCAAGAGACCCAGTACTTC. The rearrangement links TRBV12-3 or TRBV12-4 to TRBJ2-5; the D gene is possibly TRBD2 (6 bases). CDR3 length: 13 residues. The ends were cut back, 3 bases at V and 2 bases at J, with 7 bases in the middle.

The chain is built from TRBV6-5 and TRBJ1-2; the match to TRBD1 covers 7 bases. The CDR3 runs to 14 residues. Germline V lookup: CDR1 MNHEY, CDR2 SVGAGI. V lost 7 bases to trimming and J lost 8 bases; unmatched junction nucleotides: 13. CDR3 residues: CASIPRDSGEGYTF. The CDR3 DNA sequence: TGTGCCAGCATTCCCCGGGACAGCGGCGAGGGCTACACCTTC.

The CDR3 region is CASSWLGTDNEQFF. The CDR3 DNA reads TGCGCCAGCAGCTGGCTTGGGACAGACAATGAGCAGTTCTTC. This chain uses TRBV5-1 with TRBJ2-1; 7 nucleotides agree with TRBD1. The CDR3 runs to 14 residues. V lost 3 bases, J lost 5 bases, and 5 bases stayed unmatched. Looked up from germline, CDR1 is SGHRS and CDR2 is YFSETQ.

V and J are TRBV6-5 and TRBJ1-2, with D possibly matching TRBD1 (5 bases). This CDR3 is 15 amino acids long. With 0 bases removed from V and 5 bases from J, the gap between germline ends came to 13 bases. Per germline, CDR1 MNHEY and CDR2 SVGAGI. The CDR3 nucleotides are TGTGCCAGCAGTTACTCTTGGCAGGGAGGGTATGGCTACACCTTC. It specifies CASSYSWQGGYGYTF.

J is TRBJ1-5 and V is TRBV6-5; TRBD1 agrees at 8 bases. Germline CDR1 MNHEY, CDR2 SVGAGI. V shed 10 bases, J shed 2 bases, and the junction held 7 bases outside the gene matches. This CDR3 has 14 amino acids. The CDR3 DNA reads TGTGCCACCACAGGGGGAGGGGGCAATCAGCCCCAGCATTTT. Amino acid sequence: CATTGGGGNQPQHF.

This chain connects TRBV4-1 to TRBJ2-5, with a possible D match to TRBD2 (6 bases). Germline V CDR1 and CDR2: MGHRA, YSYEKL. The germline V and J ends were trimmed by 1 base and 0 bases, with 12 bases remaining between them. The length of the CDR3 is 16 residues. The CDR3: CASSQVGLAYQETQYF. The CDR3 DNA follows: TGCGCCAGCAGCCAAGTAGGGCTAGCGTACCAAGAGACCCAGTACTTC.